Detailed here is one T cell receptor beta chain. What it recognizes is unknown. Profiled with immunoSEQ multiplex PCR; TCRdb holds only in-frame clones, not every one. This table holds around 53,000 clones, almost 90% found once. This specimen belongs to a study of OX40 agonist ivuxolimab in advanced cancers. Study background: Three patients, one with hepatocellular carcinoma and two with cutaneous melanoma, responded partially.

Study-wide results and limits: At 0.1 to 3.0 mg/kg and by week 6, CD4+ and CD8+ T cells in the blood had expanded clonally.

The TCR originated in an adult with an advanced solid tumor such as melanoma, head and neck, liver or kidney cancer. The input for sequencing was CD4+ or CD8+ T cells sorted from blood, taken in a trial of the OX40 agonist ivuxolimab.

CDR3: CASSVLFYNEQFF. The CDR3 DNA is TGTGCCAGCAGTGTTCTCTTTTACAATGAGCAGTTCTTC. The chain couples TRBV6-1 to TRBJ2-1; no firm D call. The V gene lost 4 bases and the J gene lost 4 bases, with 8 bases spanning the gap. This CDR3 has 13 amino acids. Per the germline V gene, CDR1 is MNHNS and CDR2 is SASEGT.